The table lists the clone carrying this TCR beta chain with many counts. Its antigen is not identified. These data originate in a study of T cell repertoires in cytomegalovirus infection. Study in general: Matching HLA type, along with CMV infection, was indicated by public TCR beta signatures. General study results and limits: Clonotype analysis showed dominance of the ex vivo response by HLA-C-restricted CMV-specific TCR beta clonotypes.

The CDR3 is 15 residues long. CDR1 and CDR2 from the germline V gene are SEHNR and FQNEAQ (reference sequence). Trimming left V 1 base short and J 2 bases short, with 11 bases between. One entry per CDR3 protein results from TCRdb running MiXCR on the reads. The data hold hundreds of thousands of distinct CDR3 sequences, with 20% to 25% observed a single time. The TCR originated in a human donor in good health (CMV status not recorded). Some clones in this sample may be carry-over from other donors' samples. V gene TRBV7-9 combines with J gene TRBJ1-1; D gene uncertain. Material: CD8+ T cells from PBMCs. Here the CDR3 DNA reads TGTGCCAGCAGCTTAGGGCAGGAACTCAACACTGAAGCTTTCTTT. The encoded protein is CASSLGQELNTEAFF.